This T cell receptor (beta chain) was identified during a study of T cell responses to AZD1222 COVID-19 vaccine. Some clones are missing from TCRdb's copy, which holds only in-frame ones; the method was immunoSEQ multiplex PCR. The table shows about 120,000 clones, with about nine tenths occurring only once. The study's findings and limits: It was only 6 or 7 AZD1222 recipients who were seropositive at baseline. Spike-specific TCR breadth and depth went up after people got two AZD1222 doses. Clonal diversity may have been underestimated in mostly white British donors.

A single count supports this clone. Its antigen is undetermined. There are 17 residues in the CDR3. V shed 4 bases, J shed 4 bases, and the junction held 13 bases outside the gene matches. CDR1 is SGHDT and CDR2 is YYEEEE in the germline V gene. The V gene is TRBV5-6, the J gene TRBJ1-1, with TRBD1 identical over 10 bases. The sample was peripheral blood, taken 28 days after the second AZD1222 dose. This clonotype was obtained from an adult who received the AZD1222 COVID-19 vaccine. This chain's CDR3 is CASSRMTGGAKGTEAFF. The DNA of the CDR3 is TGTGCCAGCAGCCGTATGACAGGGGGCGCGAAGGGCACTGAAGCTTTCTTT.